A single sample is the source of the 31 T cell receptor beta chains below, sequenced in a study of blood T cells in healthy people across ages. Primers used in a second PCR of roughly 6 to 12 cycles were a sample-barcoded 5' primer and a J-beta primer mix. TCRdb re-called the 5' RACE reads through MiXCR, storing one row per CDR3 protein. The table shows about 780,000 distinct CDR3 sequences, with approximately 65% occurring only once. The sequenced sample consisted of blood. The receptors originated from a man in his thirties or forties in good health.

The table lists this clonotype with a few counts. Sequence at one end of the junction differs from germline and may be a read error. The rearrangement joins TRBV20-1 to TRBJ1-2; tentatively, D is TRBD1 (5 bases). The germline V gene encodes CDR1 DFQATT and CDR2 SNEGSKA (reference sequence). This CDR3 is built from 13 residues. CDR3 loop: CSATTAANCGYTF. Here the CDR3 DNA reads TGCAGTGCCACGACAGCAGCTAACTGTGGCTACACCTTC.

V is TRBV27 and J is TRBJ1-4; perhaps TRBD1 as D (6 bases). Trimming cost V 3 bases and J 4 bases, with 9 bases left between them. CDR1 and CDR2 (germline): MNHEY, SMNVEV (reference sequence). This CDR3 is 14 amino acids long. The CDR3 coding sequence is TGTGCCAGCAGTTTTGAGGGGGATAATGAAAAACTGTTTTTT. Encoded protein: CASSFEGDNEKLFF.

The V and J genes are TRBV6-5 and TRBJ1-1; D perhaps matches TRBD1 (5 bases). This CDR3 has 14 amino acids. Trimming cost V 6 bases and J 3 bases, with 14 bases left between them. CDR1 and CDR2 (germline): MNHEY, SVGAGI. CDR3 in amino acids: CASRDHRRYTEAFF. The CDR3 DNA reads TGTGCCAGCAGAGACCACAGGCGTTACACTGAAGCTTTCTTT.

The V call is TRBV20-1, the J call TRBJ2-5; 9 nucleotides agree with TRBD1. J gave up 5 bases and V 0 bases, and 4 bases lay outside the gene matches. Germline V gene data show CDR1 as DFQATT and CDR2 as SNEGSKA (reference sequence). This CDR3 has 14 amino acids. The CDR3 is CSARENRGRETQYF. DNA of the CDR3: TGCAGTGCTAGAGAGAACAGGGGGCGGGAGACCCAGTACTTC.

Worth noting for this clonotype: Mismatch with germline at one junction end may stem from a read error. V usage is TRBV6-5 and J usage is TRBJ2-7; 10 bases align to TRBD1. The CDR3 has 16 residues. The germline gives CDR1 MNHEY, CDR2 SVGAGI. This CDR3 is CASTYSRDRGWDEQYF. DNA of the CDR3: TGTGCCAGCACTTACTCTAGGGACAGGGGATGGGATGAGCAGTACTTC.

Ten or more counts support this clonotype. The CDR3 here is CASSLESGNRQPQHF. CDR3 nucleotide sequence: TGTGCCAGCAGCTTAGAGTCAGGGAATCGTCAGCCCCAGCATTTT. V usage is TRBV7-2 and J usage is TRBJ1-5; a possible D gene is TRBD1 (5 bases). The CDR3 contains 15 residues. Per germline, CDR1 SGHTA and CDR2 FQGNSA. V was clipped by 1 base and J by 6 bases, with 13 bases between them.

The V call is TRBV9, the J call TRBJ2-1, with TRBD1 matching over 8 bases. CDR3 length: 14 residues. Germline values: CDR1 SGDLS, CDR2 YYNGEE. With V trimmed by 4 bases and J by 8 bases, 8 bases remained unmatched. CDR3 bases: TGTGCCAGCAGCCTCCGACAGGGGACCGATGAGCAGTTCTTC. It specifies CASSLRQGTDEQFF.

The V and J genes are TRBV7-6 and TRBJ2-2; tentative D call: TRBD2 (5 bases). The CDR3 has 18 residues. Trimming removed 2 bases at V and 1 base at J, with 17 bases between. Germline CDR1 is SGHVS and CDR2 is FNYEAQ. The CDR3 loop reads CASSLTTFMEENTGELFF. The CDR3 DNA reads as TGTGCCAGCAGCTTAACCACCTTTATGGAGGAGAACACCGGGGAGCTGTTTTTT.

V is TRBV11-2 and J is TRBJ2-1; the match to TRBD2 covers 10 bases. V gave up 2 bases and J gave up 8 bases; unmatched junction bases: 6. The CDR3 is made up of 15 amino acids. The V gene's germline CDR1 is SGHAT and CDR2 FQNNGV. CDR3 coding DNA: TGTGCCAGCAGCTTAAGTAGCGGGGGGTTAGATGAGCAGTTCTTC. This translates into CASSLSSGGLDEQFF. Filled out from reference TRBV11-2 and TRBJ2-1, the complete variable domain reads EAGVAQSPRYKIIEKRQSVAFWCNPISGHATLYWYQQILGQGPKLLIQFQNNGVVDDSQLPKDRFSAERLKGVDSTLKIQPAKLEDSAVYLCASSLSSGGLDEQFFGPGTRLTVL.

The V call is TRBV6-5, the J call TRBJ2-1; either TRBD1 or TRBD2 may fit D (5 bases each). V lost 6 bases, J lost 6 bases, and 18 bases lay in between. Germline lookup yields CDR1 MNHEY and CDR2 SVGAGI. The CDR3 totals 15 residues. As DNA, the CDR3 is TGTGCCAGCAGCCGGCCGGGACCCACCCTCAATGAGCAGTTCTTC. It yields the protein CASSRPGPTLNEQFF.

The chain combines TRBV7-9 with TRBJ1-1; unclear D gene. V lost 5 bases and J 3 bases, leaving 10 bases between the germline ends. Germline values: CDR1 SEHNR, CDR2 FQNEAQ (reference sequence). This CDR3 has 13 amino acids. CDR3 coding DNA: TGTGCCAGCAGCCGCGGGTCGTACACTGAAGCTTTCTTT. Protein: CASSRGSYTEAFF.

V usage is TRBV6-2 or TRBV6-3 and J usage is TRBJ1-1, with TRBD1 matching over 10 bases. The germline V gene encodes CDR1 MNHEY and CDR2 SVGEGT. The CDR3 extends over 17 amino acids. J gave up 5 bases and V 2 bases, and 11 bases lay outside the gene matches. The CDR3 is CASSYVPGQGMGTEAFF. In DNA, the CDR3 is TGTGCCAGCAGTTACGTCCCGGGACAGGGGATGGGGACTGAAGCTTTCTTT.

V gene TRBV10-3 combines with J gene TRBJ2-5; maybe TRBD1 (6 bases). Trimming removed 2 bases from V and 1 base from J, with 23 bases in between. Germline V lookup: CDR1 ENHRY, CDR2 SYGVKD. This CDR3 is built from 19 residues. CDR3 region: CAISEVYKTGPKLQETQYF. For the CDR3, the DNA is TGTGCCATCAGTGAGGTCTATAAGACAGGTCCGAAACTCCAAGAGACCCAGTACTTC.

This chain connects TRBV11-1 to TRBJ2-5; 7 bases are shared with TRBD2. The end of the DNA is better explained by TRBJ2-7, so the J call may be wrong. In germline, CDR1 is SGHAT, CDR2 FQDESV (reference sequence). The CDR3 contains 12 residues. Here the CDR3 reads CASAGLRDEQYF. The CDR3 DNA reads TGTGCCAGCGCGGGACTACGGGACGAGCAGTACTTC.

The chain is built from TRBV12-3 or TRBV12-4 and TRBJ1-4; 7 nucleotides align to TRBD1. V lost 2 bases and J lost 3; bases outside the gene matches: 3. The CDR3 runs 15 residues. The CDR3 bases are TGTGCCAGCAGTTTATGGGGACAGCCTAATGAAAAACTGTTTTTT. Translation gives CASSLWGQPNEKLFF.

The chain employs TRBV30 and TRBJ1-6; D perhaps matches TRBD1 (6 bases). Germline values: CDR1 GTSNPN, CDR2 SVGIG (reference sequence). The germline V and J ends were trimmed by 5 bases and 6 bases, with 17 bases remaining between them. The CDR3 sequence is 15 residues long. The CDR3 reads CAWAGGARINSPLHF. CDR3 DNA sequence: TGTGCCTGGGCGGGGGGCGCCCGTATTAATTCACCCCTCCACTTT.

About this clonotype itself: A single base separates this from a much larger clone, so it may be a read error. The chain uses TRBV7-2 and TRBJ2-1; no definite D call. The CDR3 consists of 14 residues. Trimming cost V 5 bases and J 0 bases, with 8 bases left between them. Germline CDR1 is SGHTA and CDR2 is FQGNSA. The CDR3 sequence: CASSVGYSYNEQFF. In DNA form, the CDR3 reads TGTGCCAGCAGCGTGGGGTACTCCTACAATGAGCAGTTCTTC.

This clonotype showed up just a few times. CDR3 sequence reads: CASRDGAVQYF. The CDR3 DNA reads TGTGCCAGCAGAGATGGAGCTGTGCAGTACTTC. This rearrangement joins TRBV6-6 to TRBJ2-7; no clear D. V lost 6 bases and J lost 9, with 12 bases in between. CDR1 and CDR2 (germline): MNHNY, SVGAGI (reference sequence). The CDR3 totals 11 residues.

The J gene is TRBJ2-1, the V gene TRBV2; TRBD1 or TRBD2 may be the D gene (5 bases each). Germline assignment: CDR1 SNHLY and CDR2 FYNNEI. The CDR3 has 15 amino acids. With 5 bases removed from V and 0 bases from J, the gap between germline ends came to 11 bases. CDR3 DNA sequence: TGTGCCAGCAGTACCGGGGCCAGCTCCTACAATGAGCAGTTCTTC. This sequence encodes CASSTGASSYNEQFF.

The chain recombines TRBV7-9 with TRBJ2-1; tentatively, D is TRBD1 (5 bases). The V gene lost 1 base and the J gene lost 6 bases, with 13 bases spanning the gap. Germline V gene lookup returns CDR1 SEHNR and CDR2 FQNEAQ (reference sequence). This CDR3 contains 15 residues. CDR3 region: CASSLEGRVGNEQFF. Written as DNA, the CDR3 is TGTGCCAGCAGCTTAGAGGGCAGGGTCGGCAATGAGCAGTTCTTC.

This chain connects TRBV12-3 or TRBV12-4 to TRBJ2-5, with 9 bases matching TRBD2. The V segment lost 6 bases and the J segment 11 bases; nucleotides outside the gene matches: 13. CDR3 length: 14 amino acids. This chain's CDR3 is CASRGGGADNEQYF. In DNA, the CDR3 is TGTGCCAGCAGGGGCGGGGGGGCCGACAATGAGCAGTACTTC.

The rearrangement joins TRBV20-1 to TRBJ2-3, with D possibly TRBD1 on 5 matching bases. The CDR3 covers 14 residues. The germline gives CDR1 DFQATT, CDR2 SNEGSKA (reference sequence). Trimming cost V 0 bases and J 3 bases, with 10 bases left between them. The CDR3 spells CSARDAGLTDTQYF. The CDR3 nucleotides read TGCAGTGCTAGAGATGCAGGGTTGACAGATACGCAGTATTTT.

This clonotype was detected a few times. Written as DNA, the CDR3 is TGCGCCAGCAGCCGAGAAACTCGAGGAGAGCAGTTCTTC. This translates into CASSRETRGEQFF. The V and J genes are TRBV4-3 and TRBJ2-1; D gene ambiguous. Germline CDR1 LGHNA, CDR2 YSLEER. CDR3 size: 13 residues. Trimming cost V 4 bases and J 10 bases, with 14 bases left between them.

The CDR3 DNA reads as TGCGCCAGCAGCCAAGATTTTGCGGGTTACACTGAAGCTTTCTTT. The encoded protein is CASSQDFAGYTEAFF. V is TRBV4-3 and J is TRBJ1-1, with D unclear. Germline CDR1 and CDR2: LGHNA and YSLEER. Trimming removed 0 bases from V and 3 bases from J, with 11 bases in between. This CDR3 has 15 amino acids.

The chain is built from TRBV6-2 or TRBV6-3 and TRBJ2-2; no clear D gene. Trimming shortened V by 8 bases and J by 4 bases, and 11 bases separated the two germline ends. This CDR3 comprises 13 residues. Germline lookup yields CDR1 MNHEY and CDR2 SVGEGT. The chain's CDR3 is CASLQESTGELFF. The CDR3 DNA reads TGTGCCAGCCTTCAGGAGAGCACCGGGGAGCTGTTTTTT.

In its sample, this clonotype was seen a few times. The chain employs TRBV11-2 and TRBJ2-1, with 8 bases matching TRBD2. V was pared by 0 bases and J by 2 bases, with 0 bases of the junction left unmatched. This CDR3 region has 15 residues. Germline CDR1 and CDR2: SGHAT and FQNNGV. CDR3 coding DNA: TGTGCCAGCAGCTTAGAGGGACTAGCCTACAATGAGCAGTTCTTC. Amino acid sequence: CASSLEGLAYNEQFF. Variable domain in full (rest from reference TRBV11-2 and TRBJ2-1): EAGVAQSPRYKIIEKRQSVAFWCNPISGHATLYWYQQILGQGPKLLIQFQNNGVVDDSQLPKDRFSAERLKGVDSTLKIQPAKLEDSAVYLCASSLEGLAYNEQFFGPGTRLTVL.

The CDR3 DNA sequence: TGCGCCAGCAGCCAAGAGATCGGGGTGGGAAAGACCCAGTACTTC. This sequence encodes CASSQEIGVGKTQYF. The chain recombines TRBV4-3 with TRBJ2-4; a weak D match, TRBD2 (5 bases). The J call may be in error: the DNA end matches TRBJ2-5 better. The CDR3 loop spans 15 amino acids. Germline loops: CDR1 LGHNA, CDR2 YSLEER.

This chain joins TRBV12-3 or TRBV12-4 and TRBJ2-2, with 12 bases identical to TRBD2. With 5 bases clipped from V and 4 bases from J, the junction kept 11 bases outside the gene matches. The CDR3 covers 18 residues. This CDR3 is CASSTTSGGPSGTGELFF. CDR3 DNA: TGTGCCAGCAGTACGACTAGCGGGGGCCCCTCGGGCACCGGGGAGCTGTTTTTT.

This clonotype has a handful of counts. V gene TRBV10-3 combines with J gene TRBJ2-7; 10 bases align to TRBD2. J was trimmed by 2 bases and V by 10 bases; bases with no gene match: 11. The CDR3 contains 15 residues. Germline CDR1 and CDR2: ENHRY and SYGVKD. Written as DNA, the CDR3 is TGTGCCACCGGGGACAGAAGCGGGGGGGCCTACGAGCAGTACTTC. This encodes CATGDRSGGAYEQYF.

The V call is TRBV24-1, the J call TRBJ2-5; the match to TRBD2 covers 7 bases. Germline loops: CDR1 KGHDR, CDR2 SFDVKD. The V and J ends lost 3 bases and 2 bases, in that order; junction bases with no gene match: 5. This CDR3 is built from 15 residues. For the CDR3, the DNA is TGTGCCACCAGTGATCCTAGCGGCCGACAAGAGACCCAGTACTTC. As protein: CATSDPSGRQETQYF.

This clonotype has a handful of counts. The rearrangement uses TRBV15 and TRBJ2-6; D perhaps matches TRBD2 (5 bases). CDR3 length: 18 residues. Germline CDR1 reads LNHNV; CDR2 reads YYDKDF (reference sequence). V was clipped by 1 base and J by 0 bases, with 13 bases between them. CDR3 sequence: CATSRGEISLSGANVLTF. The CDR3 DNA reads as TGTGCCACCAGCAGAGGGGAGATCAGTCTCTCTGGGGCCAACGTCCTGACTTTC.